The present TCR beta chain was sequenced within a study of T cells in Graves' hyperthyroidism and ophthalmopathy. This clonotype came up many times. Its antigen is currently unknown. A junction end diverges from the germline sequence, so it may reflect a read error. The study's findings and limits: Researchers report that a 13 V-J model separated ophthalmopathy from stable hyperthyroidism.

Germline CDR1 reads SEHNR; CDR2 reads FQNEAQ (reference sequence). This CDR3 is built from 15 residues. Amplified TCR beta CDR3 regions derived from RNA transcripts. The HTBI primer set was used in a first-round RT-PCR of the TCR CDR3. TCRdb analysed the multiplex PCR reads with MiXCR anew, one entry per CDR3 protein. The sample has roughly 56,000 distinct CDR3 sequences, 49% seen once; the top ten hold around 11%. This chain uses TRBV7-9 with TRBJ2-3, with D perhaps matching TRBD1 or TRBD2 (5 bases each). The sequenced material came from blood. The clonotype originates from a woman aged 25 to 39 with Graves' ophthalmopathy. The CDR3 nucleotides are TGTGCCAGCAGCTACCGGGACGGGCTCACAAATACGCAGTATTTT. This sequence encodes CASSYRDGLTNTQYF. The entire variable domain, with the rest obtained from reference TRBV7-9 and TRBJ2-3, is as follows: DTGVSQNPRHKITKRGQNVTFRCDPISEHNRLYWYRQTLGQGPEFLTYFQNEAQLEKSRLLSDRFSAERPKGSFSTLEIQRTEQGDSAMYLCASSYRDGLTNTQYFGPGTRLTVL.